This paragraph covers one T cell receptor beta chain sequence. Its antigen target is currently unknown. Base qualities are not provided; no much larger clone lies one nucleotide away. These data belong to a study of technical replicates of blood from a few donors (TCRdb year 2017). The CDR3 runs 15 residues from the cysteine to the phenylalanine. Just CDR3 DNA is preserved here, 45 bases in frame from base 1. Compared with germline, V lacks 2 bases and J lacks 5 bases; bases without a gene match: 6. The germline V gene yields SGHRS for CDR1 and YFSETQ for CDR2. Libraries were constructed by the immunoSEQ multiplex PCR assay. TCRdb limited this immuneACCESS table to in-frame rearrangements with V and J called. A share of clones is missing; checked studies link under half to unresolved V genes, and the rest is unexplained. The sample records about 66,000 clones, roughly 97% of which are singletons. Clones ranked in the top ten supply 0.2% to 0.3% of the sample.

The origin of this receptor is a human donor in good health. Recombination linked TRBV5-1 to TRBJ2-2; TRBD1 lines up with 7 middle nucleotides. Sequenced: T cells isolated from PBMCs. The sequence in DNA is TGCGCCAGCAGCTTCGGAGACAGGGAGACCGGGGAGCTGTTTTTT. This codes for CASSFGDRETGELFF. Where the CDR3 stops, the reference TRBV5-1 and TRBJ2-2 genes take over; the full variable domain is KAGVTQTPRYLIKTRGQQVTLSCSPISGHRSVSWYQQTPGQGLQFLFEYFSETQRNKGNFPGRFSGRQFSNSRSEMNVSTLELGDSALYLCASSFGDRETGELFFGEGSRLTVL.